Each of the 21 T cell receptor beta chains below was sequenced from the same sample in a study of regulatory T cells in long-lasting Graves disease. Both iRepertoire HTBI primers and Arm-PCR of CDR3 regions were used to build the TCR beta libraries. Using its own MiXCR run on the multiplex PCR reads, TCRdb lists one record per CDR3 protein. The sample lists 600,000 to 800,000 distinct CDR3 sequences, around 30% occurring once. Time point of the sample: persistent/refractory GD, antithyroid drugs over 5 years with positive TRAb. The TCR library used RNA extracted from PBMCs. This sample comprised peripheral blood mononuclear cells (PBMCs), obtained when the disease was refractory, from a patient treated with antithyroid drugs. These receptors originate from a female donor with Graves disease.

This clonotype was observed a few times. V and J are TRBV6-2 or TRBV6-3 and TRBJ1-3; D might be TRBD1 (6 bases). The CDR3 extends over 15 amino acids. Germline V gene data show CDR1 as MNHEY and CDR2 as SVGEGT. Trimming removed 8 bases from V and 0 bases from J, with 14 bases in between. CDR3 sequence reads: CASVTGPSSGNTIYF. DNA for the CDR3: TGTGCCAGCGTAACAGGGCCGAGCTCTGGAAACACCATATATTTT.

This clonotype came up a few times. The chain recombines TRBV24-1 with TRBJ1-5, with 10 bases aligning to TRBD1. CDR1 is KGHDR and CDR2 is SFDVKD in the germline V gene. The CDR3 loop spans 13 amino acids. V gave up 9 bases and J gave up 5 bases; unmatched junction bases: 3. Written as DNA, the CDR3 is TGTGCCACCCAAGGGACAGGGGATCAGCCCCAGCATTTT. This codes for CATQGTGDQPQHF.

This clonotype has ten or more counts. The V call is TRBV2, the J call TRBJ1-2; D is undetermined. The length of the CDR3 is 9 residues. V lost 6 bases, J lost 7 bases, and 3 bases lay in between. Germline values: CDR1 SNHLY, CDR2 FYNNEI. CDR3 sequence reads: CASRGGYTF. As DNA, the CDR3 is TGTGCCAGCAGAGGTGGCTACACCTTC.

This chain connects TRBV15 to TRBJ2-5; no reliable D call. CDR3 length: 9 amino acids. Trimming removed 7 bases at V and 6 bases at J, with 3 bases between. Germline V gene lookup returns CDR1 LNHNV and CDR2 YYDKDF (reference sequence). The CDR3 nucleotides are TGTGCCACCATCCAGACCCAGTACTTC. Translated: CATIQTQYF.

This clonotype was observed a few times. The V gene is TRBV6-1, the J gene TRBJ1-1, with TRBD1 matching over 7 bases. The V segment lost 10 bases and the J segment 4 bases; nucleotides outside the gene matches: 9. This CDR3 region has 13 residues. Germline V gene sequence: CDR1 MNHNS, CDR2 SASEGT. The CDR3: CATQPRGLTEAFF. CDR3 sequence (DNA): TGTGCCACCCAGCCTAGGGGGCTCACTGAAGCTTTCTTT.

This clonotype has a count of ten or more. This chain uses TRBV2 with TRBJ2-4, with TRBD2 as a possible D gene (6 bases). Germline values: CDR1 SNHLY, CDR2 FYNNEI. This CDR3 spans 17 amino acids. The ends were cut back, 0 bases at V and 0 bases at J, with 12 bases in the middle. The CDR3 protein is CASSEAGGALAKNIQYF. CDR3 coding DNA: TGTGCCAGCAGTGAAGCTGGAGGGGCCCTAGCCAAAAACATTCAGTACTTC.

The chain couples TRBV30 to TRBJ1-2; D not resolved. CDR3 length: 13 residues. The germline gives CDR1 GTSNPN, CDR2 SVGIG (reference sequence). Trimming cost V 6 bases and J 8 bases, with 19 bases left between them. The CDR3 sequence: CACPEGSAIGYTF. The DNA of the CDR3 is TGTGCCTGTCCCGAAGGGTCGGCTATCGGCTACACCTTC.

The rearrangement links TRBV5-1 to TRBJ2-7; D ambiguous. Germline CDR1 SGHRS, CDR2 YFSETQ. V lost 4 bases and J lost 0, with 11 bases in between. The CDR3 runs to 14 residues. CDR3 DNA sequence: TGCGCCAGCAGCGCACCGCAAGCCTCCTACGAGCAGTACTTC. The encoded protein is CASSAPQASYEQYF. Full variable domain (rest looked up from reference TRBV5-1 and TRBJ2-7): KAGVTQTPRYLIKTRGQQVTLSCSPISGHRSVSWYQQTPGQGLQFLFEYFSETQRNKGNFPGRFSGRQFSNSRSEMNVSTLELGDSALYLCASSAPQASYEQYFGPGTRLTVT.

In this sample, this clonotype turned up a few times. This rearrangement joins TRBV12-3 or TRBV12-4 to TRBJ1-5; 7 bases fit TRBD1. The length of the CDR3 is 14 residues. With 6 bases clipped from V and 4 bases from J, the junction kept 6 bases outside the gene matches. The CDR3 here is CASRGDSNNQPQHF. The CDR3 DNA follows: TGTGCCAGCAGGGGGGACAGCAATAATCAGCCCCAGCATTTT.

V is TRBV6-1 and J is TRBJ1-4; D unresolved. The CDR3 spans 13 residues. Trimming pared 4 bases from V and 6 bases from J, leaving 9 bases between. Looked up from germline, CDR1 is MNHNS and CDR2 is SASEGT. The CDR3 sequence is CASSGGDDEKLFF. In DNA, the CDR3 is TGTGCCAGCAGTGGGGGTGATGATGAAAAACTGTTTTTT.

The chain carries TRBV2 and TRBJ2-7; D perhaps matches TRBD1 (6 bases). This CDR3 has 11 residues. Germline V CDR1 and CDR2: SNHLY, FYNNEI. With 8 bases removed from V and 10 bases from J, the gap between germline ends came to 15 bases. CDR3 DNA sequence: TGTGCCAGCGGAGACAGGAGCGAACAGTACTTC. Translating it yields CASGDRSEQYF.

The gene calls are TRBV27 and TRBJ2-7; a weak D match, TRBD2 (6 bases). There are 15 residues in the CDR3. The V gene lost 6 bases and the J gene lost 1 base, with 16 bases spanning the gap. Germline assignment: CDR1 MNHEY and CDR2 SMNVEV (reference sequence). This chain's CDR3 is CASRQGTSRSYEQYF. CDR3 nucleotide sequence: TGTGCCAGCAGACAAGGGACTTCCCGGTCCTACGAGCAGTACTTC.

This clonotype turned up a few times. CDR3 protein: CASSITGNTGELFF. In nucleotides, the CDR3 is TGTGCCAGTAGTATTACAGGGAACACCGGGGAGCTGTTTTTT. The chain joins TRBV19 to TRBJ2-2; TRBD1 might be the D (5 bases). The V gene's germline CDR1 is LNHDA and CDR2 SQIVND (reference sequence). The V end lost 3 bases, the J end lost 1 base, and 6 bases lay between the germline ends. The CDR3 length is 14 residues.

The DNA of the CDR3 is TGTGCCAGCAGCGTAGGTAGTGGGTCCCAAGAGACCCAGTACTTC. This encodes CASSVGSGSQETQYF. The chain uses TRBV9 and TRBJ2-5; D is unresolved. Deletions cut 0 bases from V and 1 base from J, with 10 bases between. Germline CDR1 is SGDLS and CDR2 is YYNGEE. The CDR3 totals 15 residues.

The rearrangement links TRBV20-1 to TRBJ1-2; 9 nucleotides match TRBD1. The germline V gene encodes CDR1 DFQATT and CDR2 SNEGSKA (reference sequence). This CDR3 contains 13 residues. V was clipped by 2 bases and J by 6 bases; unmatched bases: 4. Here the CDR3 reads CSARHRGLDGYTF. Written as DNA, the CDR3 is TGCAGTGCTAGACACAGGGGGCTGGATGGCTACACCTTC.

As concerns this clonotype: One end of the junction is discordant with germline, which a read error may explain. In nucleotides, the CDR3 is TGTGCCAGCATCCCCGTGGGGGTGAACACTGTAGCTTTCTTT. Translation gives CASIPVGVNTVAFF. The rearrangement joins TRBV28 to TRBJ1-1; weak D call: TRBD1 (5 bases). The CDR3 is 14 amino acids. The V gene's germline CDR1 is MDHEN and CDR2 SYDVKM.

This clonotype was recorded a few times. This CDR3 reads CASSSRQGADQPQHF. As DNA, the CDR3 is TGTGCCAGCAGTTCCAGGCAGGGGGCAGATCAGCCCCAGCATTTT. The chain recombines TRBV27 with TRBJ1-5, with 8 bases matching TRBD1. The CDR3 contains 15 residues. The junction had 7 bases not matched to a gene; V was cut back by 4 bases and J by 5 bases. The V gene's germline CDR1 is MNHEY and CDR2 SMNVEV (reference sequence).

This clonotype was picked up a small number of times. The chain employs TRBV3-1 and TRBJ1-6; no definite D call. CDR1 LGHDT and CDR2 YNNKEL come from the germline V gene (reference sequence). V dropped 5 bases and J dropped 1 base, with 12 bases sitting between them. The CDR3 is made up of 16 amino acids. In nucleotides, the CDR3 is TGTGCCAGCAGCTCGGCTCGGGGATCCTATAATTCACCCCTCCACTTT. It encodes CASSSARGSYNSPLHF.

Ten or more counts support this clonotype. This chain joins TRBV3-1 and TRBJ1-5; no reliable D call. Germline values: CDR1 LGHDT, CDR2 YNNKEL (reference sequence). There are 14 residues in the CDR3. Trimming removed 3 bases from V and 2 bases from J, with 8 bases in between. CDR3 DNA: TGTGCCAGCAGCCAGGGCGACGGCAATCAGCCCCAGCATTTT. Amino acids: CASSQGDGNQPQHF.

The chain carries TRBV12-3 or TRBV12-4 and TRBJ1-1; tentative D call: TRBD1 (6 bases). V lost 3 bases, J lost 5 bases, and 13 bases lay in between. There are 14 residues in the CDR3. This CDR3 reads CASSFGGGWTEAFF. The CDR3 nucleotides read TGTGCCAGCAGTTTCGGTGGGGGCTGGACTGAAGCTTTCTTT.

This clonotype was seen a handful of times. This sequence joins TRBV20-1 and TRBJ1-2; D perhaps matches TRBD1 (6 bases). Germline assignment: CDR1 DFQATT and CDR2 SNEGSKA (reference sequence). With 8 bases removed from V and 4 bases from J, the gap between germline ends came to 14 bases. This CDR3 is built from 12 residues. For the CDR3, the DNA is TGCAGTCCAAAGACAGGAACCTATGGCTACACCTTC. The encoded protein is CSPKTGTYGYTF.